This entry concerns a single TCR beta chain. This record comes from a study of response to subunit inactivated influenza vaccine. Each CDR3 protein gets one entry after TCRdb re-called the RT-PCR reads with MiXCR. The sample lists 490,000 or so distinct CDR3 sequences, around 8% seen once, with 10% to 15% in the top ten. The V end was cut by 6 bases, the J end by 7 bases, with 19 bases between. This CDR3 has 14 amino acids. The germline V gene has CDR1 DFQATT and CDR2 SNEGSKA (reference sequence). Sequences were derived from PBMCs from blood, sampled roughly 24 months after vaccination. This chain links TRBV20-1 with TRBJ2-1; D possibly corresponds to TRBD1 (6 bases). This receptor was obtained from a man aged 50-75 years who received an inactivated influenza vaccine. The CDR3: CSANGQKSKNEQFF. In DNA form, the CDR3 reads TGCAGTGCAAACGGACAGAAGAGTAAAAATGAGCAGTTCTTC.